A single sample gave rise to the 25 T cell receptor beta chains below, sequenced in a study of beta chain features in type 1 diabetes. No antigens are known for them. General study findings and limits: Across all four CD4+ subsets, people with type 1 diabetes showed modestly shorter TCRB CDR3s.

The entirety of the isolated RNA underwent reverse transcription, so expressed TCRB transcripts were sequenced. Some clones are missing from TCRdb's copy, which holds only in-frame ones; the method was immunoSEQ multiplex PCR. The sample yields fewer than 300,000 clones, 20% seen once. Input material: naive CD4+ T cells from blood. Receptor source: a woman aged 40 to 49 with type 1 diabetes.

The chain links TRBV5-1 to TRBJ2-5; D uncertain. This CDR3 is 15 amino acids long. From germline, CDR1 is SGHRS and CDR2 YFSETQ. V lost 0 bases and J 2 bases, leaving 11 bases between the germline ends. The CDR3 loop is CASSLAGQQQETQYF. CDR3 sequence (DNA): TGCGCCAGCAGCTTGGCAGGCCAGCAACAAGAGACCCAGTACTTC.

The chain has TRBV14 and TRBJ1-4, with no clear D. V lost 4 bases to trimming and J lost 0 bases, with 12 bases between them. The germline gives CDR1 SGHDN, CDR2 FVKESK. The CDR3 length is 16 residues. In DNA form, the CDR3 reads TGTGCCAGCAGCCGAACCGGGAGCACAACTAATGAAAAACTGTTTTTT. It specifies CASSRTGSTTNEKLFF.

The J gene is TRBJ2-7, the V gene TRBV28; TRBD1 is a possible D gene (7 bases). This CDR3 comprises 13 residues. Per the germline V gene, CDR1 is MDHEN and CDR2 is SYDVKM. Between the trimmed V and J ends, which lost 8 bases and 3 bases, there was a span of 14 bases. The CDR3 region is CASRRQGGYEQYF. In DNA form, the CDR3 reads TGTGCCAGCCGCCGACAGGGAGGCTACGAGCAGTACTTC.

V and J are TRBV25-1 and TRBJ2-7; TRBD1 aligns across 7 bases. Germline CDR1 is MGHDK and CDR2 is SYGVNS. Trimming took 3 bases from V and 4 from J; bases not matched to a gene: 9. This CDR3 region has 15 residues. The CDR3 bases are TGTGCCAGCAGTGATTGGGACAGCCGGGCGTACGAGCAGTACTTC. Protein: CASSDWDSRAYEQYF.

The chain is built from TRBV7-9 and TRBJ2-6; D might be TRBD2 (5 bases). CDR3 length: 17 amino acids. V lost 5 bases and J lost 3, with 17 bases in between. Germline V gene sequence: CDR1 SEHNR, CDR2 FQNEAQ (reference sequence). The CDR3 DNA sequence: TGTGCCAGCAGCCTTGGGATCAGCGGAGATGGGGCCAACGTCCTGACTTTC. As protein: CASSLGISGDGANVLTF.

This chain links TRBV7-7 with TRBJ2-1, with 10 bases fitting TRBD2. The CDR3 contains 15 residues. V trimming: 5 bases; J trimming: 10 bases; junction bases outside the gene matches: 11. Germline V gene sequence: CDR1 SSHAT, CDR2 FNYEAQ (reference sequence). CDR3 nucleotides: TGTGCCAGCAGCCCTGTTGGGCCGACTAGCGGGGAGCAGTTCTTC. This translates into CASSPVGPTSGEQFF.

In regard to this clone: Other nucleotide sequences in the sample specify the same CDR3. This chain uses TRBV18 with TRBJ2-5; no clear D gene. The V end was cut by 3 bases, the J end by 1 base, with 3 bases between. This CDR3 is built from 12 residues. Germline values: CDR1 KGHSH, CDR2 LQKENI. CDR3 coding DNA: TGTGCCAGCTCACCCAGCCAAGAGACCCAGTACTTC. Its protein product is CASSPSQETQYF.

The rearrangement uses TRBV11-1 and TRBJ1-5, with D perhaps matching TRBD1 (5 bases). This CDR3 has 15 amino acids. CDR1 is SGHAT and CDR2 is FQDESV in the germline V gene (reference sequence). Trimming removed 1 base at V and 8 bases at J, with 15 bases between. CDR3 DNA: TGTGCCAGCAGCTTAGGTTCCGGGGGTTTGGAGCCCCAGCATTTT. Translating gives CASSLGSGGLEPQHF.

The CDR3 DNA sequence: TGTGCCAGCAGCCTCCGACAGGGGAGCAACAATGAGCAGTTCTTC. Its protein product is CASSLRQGSNNEQFF. This chain joins TRBV9 and TRBJ2-1; the match to TRBD1 covers 8 bases. The length of the CDR3 is 15 residues. Germline V gene sequence: CDR1 SGDLS, CDR2 YYNGEE. Trimming took 4 bases from V and 5 from J; bases not matched to a gene: 8.

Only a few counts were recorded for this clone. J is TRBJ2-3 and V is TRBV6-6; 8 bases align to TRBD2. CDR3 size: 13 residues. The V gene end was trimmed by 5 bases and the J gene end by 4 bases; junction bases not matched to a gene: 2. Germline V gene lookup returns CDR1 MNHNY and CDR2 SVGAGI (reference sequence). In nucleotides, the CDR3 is TGTGCCAGCAGTCCAGCGGGGGCAGATACGCAGTATTTT. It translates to CASSPAGADTQYF.

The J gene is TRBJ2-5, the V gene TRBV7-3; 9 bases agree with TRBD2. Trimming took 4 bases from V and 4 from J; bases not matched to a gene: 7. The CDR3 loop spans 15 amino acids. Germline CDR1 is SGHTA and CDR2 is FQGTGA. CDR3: CASSWAGGPGETQYF. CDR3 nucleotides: TGTGCCAGCAGCTGGGCGGGAGGGCCAGGAGAGACCCAGTACTTC.

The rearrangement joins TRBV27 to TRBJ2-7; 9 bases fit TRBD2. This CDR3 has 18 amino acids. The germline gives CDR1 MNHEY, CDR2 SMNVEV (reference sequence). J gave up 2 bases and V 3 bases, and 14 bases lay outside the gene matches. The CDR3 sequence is CASSLKGGVAGAPYEQYF. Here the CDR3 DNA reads TGTGCCAGCAGTTTGAAAGGGGGAGTAGCGGGAGCCCCCTACGAGCAGTACTTC.

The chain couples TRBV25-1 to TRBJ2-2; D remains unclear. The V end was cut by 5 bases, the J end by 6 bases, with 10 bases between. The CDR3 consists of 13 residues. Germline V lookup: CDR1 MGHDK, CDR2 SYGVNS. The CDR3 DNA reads TGTGCCAGCAGTAATTTAGTAGCCGGGGAGCTGTTTTTT. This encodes CASSNLVAGELFF.

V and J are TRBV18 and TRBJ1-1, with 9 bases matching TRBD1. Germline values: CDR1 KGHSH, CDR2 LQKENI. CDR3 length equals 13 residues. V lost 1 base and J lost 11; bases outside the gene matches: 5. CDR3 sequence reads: CASSPLDRGMAFF. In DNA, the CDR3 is TGTGCCAGCTCACCACTGGACAGGGGTATGGCTTTCTTT. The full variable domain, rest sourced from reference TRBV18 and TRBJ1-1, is NAGVMQNPRHLVRRRGQEARLRCSPMKGHSHVYWYRQLPEEGLKFMVYLQKENIIDESGMPKERFSAEFPKEGPSILRIQQVVRGDSAAYFCASSPLDRGMAFFGQGTRLTVV.

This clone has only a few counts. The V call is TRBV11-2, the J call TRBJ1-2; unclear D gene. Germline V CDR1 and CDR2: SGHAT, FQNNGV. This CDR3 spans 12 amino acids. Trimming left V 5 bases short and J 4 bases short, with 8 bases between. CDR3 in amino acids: CASSAEGYGYTF. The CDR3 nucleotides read TGTGCCAGCAGCGCGGAAGGCTATGGCTACACCTTC.

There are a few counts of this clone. This CDR3 reads CASSLVGREGGYTF. Here the CDR3 DNA reads TGCGCCAGCAGCTTGGTTGGCAGGGAGGGTGGCTACACCTTC. The rearrangement joins TRBV5-1 to TRBJ1-2, with D possibly being TRBD1 (5 bases). V lost 0 bases and J 7 bases, leaving 13 bases between the germline ends. The CDR3 has 14 amino acids. Per the germline V gene, CDR1 is SGHRS and CDR2 is YFSETQ.

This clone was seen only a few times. The CDR3 DNA is TGTGCCAGCAGCCTAGGGCAGCGTAGTGACTATGGCTACACCTTC. Protein product: CASSLGQRSDYGYTF. V and J are TRBV7-2 and TRBJ1-2, with D hard to call. V dropped 5 bases and J dropped 3 bases, with 16 bases sitting between them. The germline V gene encodes CDR1 SGHTA and CDR2 FQGNSA. This CDR3 spans 15 amino acids. Based on the CDR3 plus reference TRBV7-2 and TRBJ1-2, the full variable domain is GAGVSQSPSNKVTEKGKDVELRCDPISGHTALYWYRQSLGQGLEFLIYFQGNSAPDKSGLPSDRFSAERTGGSVSTLTIQRTQQEDSAVYLCASSLGQRSDYGYTFGSGTRLTVV.

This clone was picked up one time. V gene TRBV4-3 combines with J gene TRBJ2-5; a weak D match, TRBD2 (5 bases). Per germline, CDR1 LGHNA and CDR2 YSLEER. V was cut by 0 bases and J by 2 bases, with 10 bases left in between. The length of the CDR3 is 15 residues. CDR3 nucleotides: TGCGCCAGCAGCCAAGATTCGAGAGGGCAAGAGACCCAGTACTTC. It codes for CASSQDSRGQETQYF.

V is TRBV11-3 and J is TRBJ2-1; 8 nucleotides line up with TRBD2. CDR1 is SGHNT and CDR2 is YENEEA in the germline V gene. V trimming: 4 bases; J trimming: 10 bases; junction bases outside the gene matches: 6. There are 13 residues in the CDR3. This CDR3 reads CASSSGLAEEQFF. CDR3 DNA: TGTGCCAGCAGCTCTGGACTAGCAGAAGAGCAGTTCTTC.

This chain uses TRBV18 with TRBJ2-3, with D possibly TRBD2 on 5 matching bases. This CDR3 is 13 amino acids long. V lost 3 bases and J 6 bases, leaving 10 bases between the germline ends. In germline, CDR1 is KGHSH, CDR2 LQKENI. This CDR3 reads CASSPEERDTQYF. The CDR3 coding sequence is TGTGCCAGCTCACCGGAAGAGCGGGATACGCAGTATTTT.

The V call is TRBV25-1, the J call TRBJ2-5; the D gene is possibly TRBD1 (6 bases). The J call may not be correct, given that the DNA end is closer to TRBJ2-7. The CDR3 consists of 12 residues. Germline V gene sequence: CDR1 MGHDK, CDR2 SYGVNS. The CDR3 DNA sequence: TGTGCCAGCACCGAGGGGGCCTACGAGCAGTACTTC. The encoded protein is CASTEGAYEQYF.

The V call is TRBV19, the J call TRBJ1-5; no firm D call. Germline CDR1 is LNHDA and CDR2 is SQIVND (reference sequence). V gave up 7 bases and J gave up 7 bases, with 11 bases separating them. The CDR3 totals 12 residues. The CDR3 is CASTTAGQPQHF. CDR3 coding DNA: TGTGCCAGTACCACCGCGGGCCAGCCCCAGCATTTT.

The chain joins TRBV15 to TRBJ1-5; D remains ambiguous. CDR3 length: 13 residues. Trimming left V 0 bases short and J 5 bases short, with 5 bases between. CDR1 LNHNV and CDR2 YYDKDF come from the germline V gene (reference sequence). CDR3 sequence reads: CATSREAYQPQHF. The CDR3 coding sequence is TGTGCCACCAGCAGAGAGGCTTATCAGCCCCAGCATTTT. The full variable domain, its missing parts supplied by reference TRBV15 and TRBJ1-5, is DAMVIQNPRYQVTQFGKPVTLSCSQTLNHNVMYWYQQKSSQAPKLLFHYYDKDFNNEADTPDNFQSRRPNTSFCFLDIRSPGLGDTAMYLCATSREAYQPQHFGDGTRLSIL.

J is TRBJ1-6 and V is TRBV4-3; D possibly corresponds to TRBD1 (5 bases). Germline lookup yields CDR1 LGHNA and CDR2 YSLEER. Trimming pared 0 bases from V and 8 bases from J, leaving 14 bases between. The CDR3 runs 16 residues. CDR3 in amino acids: CASSQDSGGVHSPLHF. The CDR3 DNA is TGCGCCAGCAGCCAAGATAGCGGAGGGGTTCATTCACCCCTCCACTTT.

CDR3 sequence: CASSPDRGRAFF. CDR3 in DNA: TGTGCCAGCAGCCCCGACAGGGGTCGAGCTTTCTTT. The chain recombines TRBV5-5 with TRBJ1-1; 8 bases are a match to TRBD1. Trimming cost V 4 bases and J 10 bases; bases outside gene matches: 6. From germline, CDR1 is SGHKS and CDR2 YYEKEE (reference sequence). The CDR3 loop spans 12 amino acids.